This TCR beta chain appears in the sequencing data of a study of PD-L1 blockade in urothelial cancer (dated by TCRdb to 2015 to 2018). With respect to the entire study: All patients started therapy at some point between 2014 and 2016 and received atezolizumab 1,200 mg intravenously every 3 weeks. About 90% of the 29 patients were males with bladder-origin urothelial cancer, and about 60% of the roughly 30 reported a prior smoking history. Patients had an ECOG performance status of 0 or 1 and had received between 0 and 3 prior chemotherapy regimens. Blood samples were analyzed at two time points: 3 weeks after treatment start (second dose) and 6 weeks after treatment start. A median of roughly 140,000 T cells and some 84,000 unique TCRs was obtained from blood samples, and a median clonality of roughly 0.08 was observed. Somatic, immune and clinical correlates of response to PD-L1 blockade with atezolizumab in urothelial cancer were the focus of an exploratory multi-omic analysis. TCR sequencing covered pretreatment tumor samples and matched, serially collected peripheral blood taken before and after atezolizumab treatment. Progression-free survival longer than 6 months counted as durable clinical benefit, and TCR features were additionally tested against both progression-free and overall survival. In the same patients, pretreatment tumors underwent whole exome sequencing and RNA sequencing in addition to TCR sequencing. Nine patients reached durable clinical benefit, while about 20 patients did not. Around 30 patients had pretreatment blood TCR-seq, around 25 had at least one posttreatment blood collection, and around 25 had tumor TCR-seq.

The study at large found these results: Because the sample size was small (n ≈ 27) and many exploratory analyses were performed, the results are intended to be hypothesis-generating. A pretreatment peripheral blood TCR clonality below the median was linked to improved progression-free and overall survival. Among patients with durable benefit, tumor-associated TCR clones showed greater expansion in peripheral blood 3 weeks after treatment started (n ≈ 23, p = 0.022).

Each PCR received spiked-in synthetic TCR analog templates so that absolute template abundance could be estimated from read counts. Using the immunoSEQ assay, TCRbeta CDR3 regions were amplified from genomic DNA with bias-controlled V and J gene primers. Rearranged TCRbeta segments were sequenced at approximately 20X coverage. Processing in the source paper ran as follows. Sequencing errors were corrected by clustering and CDR3s were annotated against IMGT to assign V, D and J genes. Downstream analyses used only productive TCRbeta rearrangements, leaving out any out-of-frame or stop-codon sequences. To compute clonality, Shannon entropy was normalized by the log of the number of unique productive sequences and then subtracted from one. Clones differing between time points or between blood and tumor were identified by Fisher's exact test with Benjamini-Hochberg correction at adjusted p below 0.01. The table comes from immuneACCESS by way of TCRdb, which keeps in-frame sequences with V and J called. Part of the clones is missing from these tables; in studies checked, under half for an unresolved V gene and the rest for unknown reasons. The V and J calls and the clone size are those of that table, but D and trimming were determined from the DNA. A total of approximately 56,000 clones appear in this sample, about 85% of them only once. The top ten clones comprise around a sixth of the sample.

Concerning this clone: It lacks a known antigen. Nothing much larger sits one base from this clone, and base qualities are not available.

The germline V end is reduced by 4 bases and the J end by 1 base; junction bases left unmatched: 2. CDR1 and CDR2 are drawn from the germline V gene: MRHNA, SNTAGT. Its CDR3 holds 15 amino acids, cysteine through phenylalanine. Only the CDR3 portion is preserved as DNA: 45 bases, with reading frame beginning at the first base. In light of the paper, this sample's time point label describes: pretreatment peripheral blood. The cohort included 25 to 30 patients with locally advanced or metastatic urothelial carcinoma who were treated at Memorial Sloan Kettering on a trial protocol. Peripheral blood mononuclear cells were collected pretreatment and during treatment, with between 1 and 8 total time points per patient. The Qiagen DNeasy Blood extraction kit was used to purify genomic DNA from total PBMCs and from tumor samples. PBMCs were collected pretreatment and during treatment, and were isolated and stored as previously described.

The chain uses TRBV6-4 and TRBJ2-3, with 10 middle bases fitting TRBD2. The sequencing here drew on PBMCs, taken around atezolizumab (anti-PD-L1) treatment. The source is a man aged 70 or older with urothelial cancer. In nucleotides, the sequence is TGTGCCAGCAGTGTGCTAGCGGGAGGCACAGATACGCAGTATTTT. This gives the protein CASSVLAGGTDTQYF.